Listed below are T cell receptor beta chains from one sample, sequenced in a study of shared clonotypes between healthy human individuals. The repertoire was sequenced with immunoSEQ multiplex PCR; TCRdb's copy has only in-frame clones and lacks some. The table shows around 1.4 million clones, with 97% to 99% occurring only once. Sequencing input: naive CD4+ T cells sorted from blood. The receptors originated from a young man in good health. Each CDR3 is given with its conserved first and last residue. D genes are given only for firm matches.

CDR3aa,CDR3nt,v_gene,j_gene,d_gene
CAWTLRQGFTGELFF,TGTGCCTGGACACTCCGACAGGGGTTCACCGGGGAGCTGTTTTTT,TRBV30,TRBJ2-2,TRBD1
CASSGSTTSGSSYEQYF,TGTGCCAGCAGTGGTTCAACAACTAGCGGGAGCTCCTACGAGCAGTACTTC,TRBV2,TRBJ2-7,TRBD2
CAAGASYNEQFF,TGTGCCGCGGGGGCGTCCTACAATGAGCAGTTCTTC,TRBV28,TRBJ2-1,NA
CASSYSTRSNEQFF,TGTGCCAGCAGTTACTCGACTAGGAGCAATGAGCAGTTCTTC,TRBV6-5,TRBJ2-1,NA
CAWLRLAPFYEQYF,TGTGCCTGGCTAAGACTAGCCCCATTCTACGAGCAGTACTTC,TRBV30,TRBJ2-7,TRBD2
CASSYLARRTYEQYF,TGCGCCAGCAGCTACTTAGCGCGCCGTACCTACGAGCAGTACTTC,TRBV4-1,TRBJ2-7,NA
CASNSQVGVTEAFF,TGCGCCAGCAACTCACAGGTGGGAGTTACTGAAGCTTTCTTT,TRBV5-1,TRBJ1-1,NA
CASSLRAGGTDTQYF,TGCGCCAGCAGCTTGCGTGCAGGTGGGACAGATACGCAGTATTTT,TRBV5-1,TRBJ2-3,NA
CASSATDGSPISTQYF,TGTGCCAGCAGCGCCACTGACGGCTCGCCTATCTCAACCCAGTACTTC,TRBV9,TRBJ2-5,NA
CASSPSGLAKNIQYF,TGTGCCAGCTCACCATCGGGTCTAGCCAAAAACATTCAGTACTTC,TRBV18,TRBJ2-4,NA
CASSLAGTGLNEQFF,TGTGCCAGCAGCTTGGCCGGGACAGGATTAAATGAGCAGTTCTTC,TRBV11-2,TRBJ2-1,TRBD1
CASSLVGTGYNEQFF,TGTGCCAGCAGCTTAGTGGGGACAGGATACAATGAGCAGTTCTTC,TRBV11-3,TRBJ2-1,TRBD1
CSVSGRISDEQYF,TGCAGCGTTTCGGGCCGAATCTCGGACGAGCAGTACTTC,TRBV29-1,TRBJ2-7,NA
CASSSGTYEQYF,TGTGCCAGTAGCTCGGGGACCTACGAGCAGTACTTC,TRBV19,TRBJ2-7,NA
CATGPLGNEQFF,TGTGCAACGGGCCCTCTGGGGAATGAGCAGTTCTTC,TRBV6-5,TRBJ2-1,NA
CASSLSGSGTDTQYF,TGTGCCAGCAGTCTGAGCGGGAGTGGCACAGATACGCAGTATTTT,TRBV27,TRBJ2-3,TRBD2
CASSLPGNTIYF,TGTGCCAGCAGTTTACCTGGAAACACCATATATTTT,TRBV28,TRBJ1-3,NA
CASSESDGNTIYF,TGTGCCAGCAGTGAAAGTGACGGGAACACCATATATTTT,TRBV6-1,TRBJ1-3,NA
CAWSTSATFTDTQYF,TGTGCCTGGAGTACTAGCGCGACCTTCACAGATACGCAGTATTTT,TRBV30,TRBJ2-3,TRBD2
CASSLSSGYSSYEQYF,TGTGCCAGCAGTTTATCGTCAGGGTATAGCTCCTACGAGCAGTACTTC,TRBV28,TRBJ2-7,NA